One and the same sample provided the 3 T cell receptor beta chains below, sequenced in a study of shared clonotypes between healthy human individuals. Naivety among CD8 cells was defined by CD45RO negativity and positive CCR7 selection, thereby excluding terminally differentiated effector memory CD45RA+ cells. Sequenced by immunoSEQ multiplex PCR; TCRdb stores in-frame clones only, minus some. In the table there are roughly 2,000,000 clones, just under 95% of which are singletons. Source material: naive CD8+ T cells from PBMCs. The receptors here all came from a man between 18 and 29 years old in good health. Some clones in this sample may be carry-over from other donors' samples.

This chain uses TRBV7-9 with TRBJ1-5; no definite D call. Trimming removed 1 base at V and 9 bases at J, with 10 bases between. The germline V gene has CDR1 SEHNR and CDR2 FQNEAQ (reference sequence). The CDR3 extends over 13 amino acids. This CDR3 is CASSLGEEVPQHF. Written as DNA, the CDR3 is TGTGCCAGCAGCTTAGGTGAGGAGGTGCCCCAGCATTTT.

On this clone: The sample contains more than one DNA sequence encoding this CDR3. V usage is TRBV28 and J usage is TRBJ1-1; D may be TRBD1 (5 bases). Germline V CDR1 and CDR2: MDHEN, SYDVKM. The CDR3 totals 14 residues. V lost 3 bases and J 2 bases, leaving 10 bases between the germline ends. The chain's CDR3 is CASSFPGSNTEAFF. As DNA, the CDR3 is TGTGCCAGCAGTTTCCCAGGGTCTAACACTGAAGCTTTCTTT.

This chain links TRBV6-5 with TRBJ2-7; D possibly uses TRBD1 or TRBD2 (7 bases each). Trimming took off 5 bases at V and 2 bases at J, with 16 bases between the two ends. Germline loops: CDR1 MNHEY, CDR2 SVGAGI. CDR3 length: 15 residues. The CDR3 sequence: CASSRTGLGTYEQYF. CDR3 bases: TGTGCCAGCAGTCGGACAGGACTAGGCACCTACGAGCAGTACTTC.